The 7 T cell receptor beta chains below were found in one sample sequenced in a study of T cells after yellow fever vaccination. TCRdb passed the 5' RACE reads through MiXCR, listing each CDR3 protein once. The sample has a few hundred thousand distinct CDR3 sequences; about 17% are singletons. This specimen was PBMCs, taken 5 days after the first yellow fever vaccination. The receptors were gathered from a young man who received the YFV17D yellow fever vaccine.

The chain employs TRBV6-2 or TRBV6-3 and TRBJ2-2, with no clear D. V lost 8 bases, J lost 0 bases, and 7 bases lay in between. The CDR3 has 13 amino acids. Germline-derived CDR1 and CDR2 are MNHEY and SVGEGT. The CDR3 sequence: CASHLTNTGELFF. DNA of the CDR3: TGTGCCAGCCACCTAACGAACACCGGGGAGCTGTTTTTT.

The table lists this clonotype with a few counts. V is TRBV20-1 and J is TRBJ2-7; 9 bases map to TRBD1. Germline V CDR1 and CDR2: DFQATT, SNEGSKA (reference sequence). The V segment lost 3 bases and the J segment 6 bases; nucleotides outside the gene matches: 3. The CDR3 extends over 12 amino acids. In nucleotides, the CDR3 is TGCAGTGCTAGTAAGACAGGGGGCGAGCAGTACTTC. It codes for CSASKTGGEQYF.

This rearrangement joins TRBV20-1 to TRBJ1-1; D is uncertain. With 7 bases removed from V and 3 bases from J, the gap between germline ends came to 15 bases. The V gene's germline CDR1 is DFQATT and CDR2 SNEGSKA (reference sequence). This CDR3 is built from 13 residues. The CDR3 nucleotides are TGCAGTGTAGGAGGGTCCGTGGACACTGAAGCTTTCTTT. Its protein is CSVGGSVDTEAFF.

The chain recombines TRBV5-1 with TRBJ2-3; D is possibly TRBD2 (5 bases). The germline V and J ends were trimmed by 3 bases and 6 bases, with 17 bases remaining between them. The CDR3 contains 15 residues. Germline V gives CDR1 SGHRS, CDR2 YFSETQ. CDR3 protein: CASSSDPPGGDTQYF. The DNA of the CDR3 is TGCGCCAGCAGCTCGGATCCACCTGGCGGGGATACGCAGTATTTT.

The V call is TRBV20-1, the J call TRBJ2-1; the match to TRBD2 covers 11 bases. With V trimmed by 2 bases and J by 9 bases, 12 bases remained unmatched. CDR3 size: 16 residues. The germline V gene encodes CDR1 DFQATT and CDR2 SNEGSKA (reference sequence). The CDR3: CSARTQGLAGGREQFF. The CDR3 DNA follows: TGCAGTGCTAGAACTCAGGGGTTAGCGGGGGGGCGTGAGCAGTTCTTC.

This chain connects TRBV7-9 to TRBJ2-7; 7 bases are a match to TRBD2. V trimming: 1 base; J trimming: 5 bases; junction bases outside the gene matches: 8. The CDR3 contains 15 residues. In germline, CDR1 is SEHNR, CDR2 FQNEAQ (reference sequence). DNA of the CDR3: TGTGCCAGCAGCTTAGGTGGCGCAGGGAGGGACGAGCAGTACTTC. Translation: CASSLGGAGRDEQYF.

In its sample, this clonotype was seen a few times. The chain couples TRBV20-1 to TRBJ2-7; 10 nucleotides align to TRBD2. CDR1 and CDR2 (germline): DFQATT, SNEGSKA (reference sequence). The CDR3 is 13 amino acids. The ends lost 7 bases at V and 2 bases at J; junction bases unmatched: 5. The CDR3 region has the DNA TGCAGTGTTAGCGGGGGGCCTACCTACGAGCAGTACTTC. Its translation is CSVSGGPTYEQYF.